What follows are 20 T cell receptor beta chains derived from one specimen sequenced in a study of T cell responses to AZD1222 COVID-19 vaccine. Produced via immunoSEQ multiplex PCR; TCRdb's table is partial and in-frame only. The sample records around 130,000 clones, more than 85% being singletons. The sequenced sample was peripheral blood, obtained on day 0 of AZD1222 vaccination. Receptor source: an adult in good health.

V usage is TRBV2 and J usage is TRBJ1-5; the match to TRBD1 covers 10 bases. Germline V CDR1 and CDR2: SNHLY, FYNNEI. V shed 6 bases and J 5 bases; nucleotides not matched to a gene: 13. The CDR3 covers 17 residues. CDR3 DNA sequence: TGTGCCAGCAGCGGTATGACAGGGGGCGCGAGTTATCAGCCCCAGCATTTT. Protein: CASSGMTGGASYQPQHF. The variable domain in full, with the rest retrieved from reference TRBV2 and TRBJ1-5, is EPEVTQTPSHQVTQMGQEVILRCVPISNHLYFYWYRQILGQKVEFLVSFYNNEISEKSEIFDDQFSVERPDGSNFTLKIRSTKLEDSAMYFCASSGMTGGASYQPQHFGDGTRLSIL.

The chain has TRBV4-1 and TRBJ2-1, with D possibly being TRBD2 (5 bases). Per germline, CDR1 MGHRA and CDR2 YSYEKL. Trimming took 4 bases from V and 0 from J, leaving 10 bases between them. There are 15 residues in the CDR3. CDR3 sequence (DNA): TGCGCCAGCAGCCGGACTCAAAGCTCCTACAATGAGCAGTTCTTC. Translated, it gives CASSRTQSSYNEQFF.

The V and J genes are TRBV4-1 and TRBJ1-1, with D unclear. The CDR3 consists of 15 residues. Germline V gene sequence: CDR1 MGHRA, CDR2 YSYEKL. V lost 1 base and J lost 0, with 9 bases in between. Written as DNA, the CDR3 is TGCGCCAGCAGCCAAGTTACATACATGAACACTGAAGCTTTCTTT. It is translated as CASSQVTYMNTEAFF.

This rearrangement joins TRBV19 to TRBJ1-1; 7 bases fit TRBD1. Losses at the gene ends were 4 bases for V and 4 bases for J; bases not matched to a gene: 3. The CDR3 is made up of 13 amino acids. Germline assignment: CDR1 LNHDA and CDR2 SQIVND (reference sequence). Here the CDR3 reads CASSRTGSTEAFF. CDR3 DNA: TGTGCCAGTAGTAGGACAGGCTCCACTGAAGCTTTCTTT.

The rearrangement uses TRBV7-6 and TRBJ1-5, with a weak D call TRBD1 (6 bases). V dropped 2 bases and J dropped 0 bases, with 17 bases sitting between them. CDR1 SGHVS and CDR2 FNYEAQ come from the germline V gene. The CDR3 is 18 amino acids. The CDR3 DNA follows: TGTGCCAGCAGCTTAAAATCCAAACAGGGAGATAGCAATCAGCCCCAGCATTTT. Translation gives CASSLKSKQGDSNQPQHF.

The chain is built from TRBV27 and TRBJ2-1; 13 positions match TRBD2. This CDR3 spans 16 amino acids. Germline CDR1 and CDR2: MNHEY and SMNVEV (reference sequence). V gave up 6 bases and J gave up 4 bases; unmatched junction bases: 6. CDR3 amino acids: CASRARTSGGYNEQFF. DNA of the CDR3: TGTGCCAGCAGAGCTCGGACTAGCGGGGGATACAATGAGCAGTTCTTC.

This clone appeared a few times. This chain links TRBV5-1 with TRBJ1-5; D is unresolved. Deletions cut 3 bases from V and 0 bases from J, with 10 bases between. Germline V gene data show CDR1 as SGHRS and CDR2 as YFSETQ. This CDR3 contains 15 residues. CDR3 protein: CASSYDPYSNQPQHF. DNA for the CDR3: TGCGCCAGCAGCTACGACCCTTATAGCAATCAGCCCCAGCATTTT.

A note on this clone: Germline is not matched at one junction end, which may reflect a read error. The chain joins TRBV18 to TRBJ1-1; no clear D. Germline values: CDR1 KGHSH, CDR2 LQKENI. CDR3 size: 15 residues. This CDR3 reads CASSSPGESNTEAFF. CDR3 in DNA: TGTGCCAGCTCATCACCGGGAGAGTCGAACACTGAAGCTTTCTTT.

CDR3 DNA sequence: TGTGCCAGCAGTTTAAGACAGCAGAATCAGCCCCAGCATTTT. It encodes CASSLRQQNQPQHF. The chain has TRBV6-6 and TRBJ1-5, with D perhaps matching TRBD1 (5 bases). The V and J ends lost 4 bases and 4 bases respectively, with 11 bases between them. CDR3 length: 14 amino acids. CDR1 is MNHNY and CDR2 is SVGAGI in the germline V gene (reference sequence).

The chain employs TRBV6-5 and TRBJ2-2; D is ambiguous. The CDR3 spans 14 residues. CDR1 is MNHEY, CDR2 SVGAGI, per germline. V lost 3 bases and J 1 base, leaving 6 bases between the germline ends. The CDR3 here is CASSYGRNTGELFF. The CDR3 DNA reads as TGTGCCAGCAGTTATGGCAGGAACACCGGGGAGCTGTTTTTT.

This rearrangement joins TRBV19 to TRBJ2-1; 9 bases fit TRBD1. With 8 bases clipped from V and 7 bases from J, the junction kept 9 bases outside the gene matches. Germline-derived CDR1 and CDR2 are LNHDA and SQIVND (reference sequence). CDR3 size: 14 residues. The CDR3 sequence is CASAGQGFWNEQFF. CDR3 bases: TGTGCCAGTGCGGGACAGGGTTTTTGGAATGAGCAGTTCTTC.

The chain has TRBV7-8 and TRBJ1-5; 7 nucleotides agree with TRBD1. The germline gives CDR1 SGHVS, CDR2 FQNEAQ. This CDR3 is 13 amino acids long. Trimming at V came to 3 bases and at J to 6 bases, leaving 2 bases not matched to a gene. The CDR3 DNA reads as TGTGCCAGCAGCTTTGCAGGGGGTCAGCCCCAGCATTTT. It yields the protein CASSFAGGQPQHF.

The genes are TRBV7-3 and TRBJ1-6; TRBD1 matches 9 bases. Germline V gene lookup returns CDR1 SGHTA and CDR2 FQGTGA. After removal of 6 bases from V and 7 bases from J, the junction contained 7 bases not matched to a gene. CDR3 size: 15 residues. The CDR3 loop reads CASSTGGDSNSPLHF. For the CDR3, the DNA is TGTGCCAGCAGTACAGGGGGCGATTCGAATTCACCCCTCCACTTT.

The rearrangement uses TRBV3-1 (or the pseudogene TRBV3-2) and TRBJ1-1; a weak D match, TRBD1 (6 bases). The CDR3 totals 15 residues. Germline V gene sequence: CDR1 LGHDT, CDR2 YNNKEL (reference sequence). Trimming took off 1 base at V and 7 bases at J, with 16 bases between the two ends. CDR3 nucleotide sequence: TGTGCCAGCAGCCAAGGCGGGGGGGCTCTAGGTGAAGCTTTCTTT. It yields the protein CASSQGGGALGEAFF.

The chain is built from TRBV6-6 and TRBJ2-1; D perhaps matches TRBD1 (5 bases). The CDR3 length is 15 residues. Germline V gives CDR1 MNHNY, CDR2 SVGAGI (reference sequence). The ends were cut back, 6 bases at V and 0 bases at J, with 12 bases in the middle. In nucleotides, the CDR3 is TGTGCCAGCAGGTCAGACAGTGGCTCCTACAATGAGCAGTTCTTC. Its protein product is CASRSDSGSYNEQFF.

The chain links TRBV4-2 to TRBJ1-1; D not certain. Germline values: CDR1 LGHNA, CDR2 YNFKEQ. The CDR3 totals 16 residues. With 0 bases removed from V and 5 bases from J, the gap between germline ends came to 16 bases. The CDR3 region is CASSQDRRGGRTEAFF. DNA for the CDR3: TGTGCCAGCAGCCAAGATAGGCGGGGTGGTCGGACTGAAGCTTTCTTT.

V and J are TRBV4-1 and TRBJ2-6; D remains ambiguous. The germline V gene has CDR1 MGHRA and CDR2 YSYEKL. This CDR3 comprises 17 residues. The V end lost 1 base, the J end lost 4 bases, and 14 bases lay between the germline ends. The CDR3 protein is CASSQARATPGANVLTF. The CDR3 region has the DNA TGCGCCAGCAGCCAAGCCCGGGCCACGCCAGGGGCCAACGTCCTGACTTTC.

Here the CDR3 reads CASSRGRADTEAFF. DNA for the CDR3: TGTGCCAGCAGCCGGGGCAGGGCGGACACTGAAGCTTTCTTT. V gene TRBV3-1 (or the pseudogene TRBV3-2) combines with J gene TRBJ1-1, with D maybe TRBD1 (5 bases). The CDR3 sequence is 14 residues long. V was clipped by 4 bases and J by 3 bases, with 12 bases between them. CDR1 LGHDT and CDR2 YNNKEL come from the germline V gene (reference sequence).

The count of this clone is one. V and J are TRBV5-4 and TRBJ1-3, with D maybe TRBD1 (5 bases). Per germline, CDR1 SGHNT and CDR2 YYREEE (reference sequence). This CDR3 has 15 residues. The V gene lost 5 bases and the J gene lost 0 bases, with 12 bases spanning the gap. The CDR3 protein is CASSFTGNSGNTIYF. DNA for the CDR3: TGTGCCAGCAGTTTTACAGGAAACTCTGGAAACACCATATATTTT. The whole variable domain, filled in from reference TRBV5-4 and TRBJ1-3, reads ETGVTQSPTHLIKTRGQQVTLRCSSQSGHNTVSWYQQALGQGPQFIFQYYREEENGRGNFPPRFSGLQFPNYSSELNVNALELDDSALYLCASSFTGNSGNTIYFGEGSWLTVV.

The chain's CDR3 is CASSVGPEETQYF. Here the CDR3 DNA reads TGTGCCAGCAGCGTAGGACCCGAAGAGACCCAGTACTTC. The chain uses TRBV9 and TRBJ2-5, with no clear D. V lost 0 bases, J lost 3 bases, and 6 bases lay in between. This CDR3 spans 13 amino acids. Germline V gene sequence: CDR1 SGDLS, CDR2 YYNGEE.